This TCR beta chain came from a study of shared clonotypes between healthy human individuals. With respect to this clone: The sample has other DNA sequences that encode this CDR3 too.

Produced via immunoSEQ multiplex PCR; TCRdb's table is partial and in-frame only. Here the sample spans some 2.3 million clones, more than 85% being singletons. What was sequenced was naive CD4+ T cells from PBMCs. Noted subset: CD45RA+ positively selected. This receptor was identified in a man aged 18 to 30 in good health. Some clones in this sample may be carry-over from other donors' samples.

This CDR3 is CASSLTGGQPQHF. CDR3 in DNA: TGTGCCAGCAGCCTTACAGGGGGTCAGCCCCAGCATTTT. This chain uses TRBV7-9 with TRBJ1-5; TRBD1 matches at 8 bases. Germline V lookup: CDR1 SEHNR, CDR2 FQNEAQ (reference sequence). CDR3 size: 13 residues. V lost 5 bases to trimming and J lost 6 bases; unmatched junction nucleotides: 3.